This record covers a single TCR beta chain. Sequencing was performed with immunoSEQ multiplex PCR; in TCRdb, only in-frame clones are kept and a portion is missing. Among about 90,000 clones listed, 90% to 95% were seen once. The data are from a study of control samples from healthy donors and cancer patients. This TCR came from a woman aged 25 to 39 in good health. What was sequenced was blood.

CDR3 sequence (DNA): TGTGCCTGGAGAGAATCGGGAAGATCCTCTAATGAAAAACTGTTTTTT. Protein: CAWRESGRSSNEKLFF. The chain employs TRBV30 and TRBJ1-4; D uncertain. Germline assignment: CDR1 GTSNPN and CDR2 SVGIG (reference sequence). The CDR3 runs to 16 residues. Deletions cut 3 bases from V and 3 bases from J, with 17 bases between.